This T cell receptor beta chain was captured in a study of blood T cell repertoires in COVID-19. Per the authors' pipeline: Reference gene primer amplification gave estimated nucleated cell counts. TCRdb's table, derived via immunoSEQ multiplex PCR, lists solely in-frame clones and lacks some. V and J calls and clone size are as listed in that table; D and trimming were resolved from the DNA. The sample lists approximately 60,000 clones; roughly 80% were seen once. Germline CDR1 and CDR2: KGHSH and LQKENI. The CDR3 totals 14 residues. Between the trimmed V and J ends, which lost 1 base and 2 bases, there was a span of 8 bases.

This clonotype was obtained from a man aged 60-69 years with acute or convalescent COVID-19. The sample taken for sequencing was peripheral blood. The rearrangement uses TRBV18 and TRBJ2-5; TRBD2 might be the D (5 bases). The DNA of the CDR3 is TGTGCCAGCTCACCACACCGGGGTCAAGAGACCCAGTACTTC. It specifies CASSPHRGQETQYF.